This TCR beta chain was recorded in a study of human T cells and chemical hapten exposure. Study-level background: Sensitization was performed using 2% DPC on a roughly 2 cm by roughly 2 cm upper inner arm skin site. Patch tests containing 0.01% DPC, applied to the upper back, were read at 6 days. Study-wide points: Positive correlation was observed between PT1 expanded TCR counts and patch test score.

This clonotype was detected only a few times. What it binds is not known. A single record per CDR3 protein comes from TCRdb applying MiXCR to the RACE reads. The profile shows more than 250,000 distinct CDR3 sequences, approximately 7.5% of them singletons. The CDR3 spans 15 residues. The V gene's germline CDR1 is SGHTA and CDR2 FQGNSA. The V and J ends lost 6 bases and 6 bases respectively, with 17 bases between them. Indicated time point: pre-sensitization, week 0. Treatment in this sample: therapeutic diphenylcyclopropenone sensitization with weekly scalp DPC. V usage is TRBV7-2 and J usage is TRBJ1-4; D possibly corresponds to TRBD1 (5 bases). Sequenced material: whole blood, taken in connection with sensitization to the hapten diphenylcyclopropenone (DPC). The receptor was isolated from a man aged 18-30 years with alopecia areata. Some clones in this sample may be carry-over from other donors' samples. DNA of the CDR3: TGTGCCAGCAGGTTCGAGGGGCGGCGGTATGAAAAACTGTTTTTT. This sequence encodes CASRFEGRRYEKLFF.